This TCR beta chain was identified in a study of T cells in Graves' hyperthyroidism and ophthalmopathy (dated by TCRdb to between 2018 and 2021). Describing the broader study: Peripheral blood was collected at initial diagnosis, before any treatment. TCR V-J signatures able to tell the groups apart were searched for in a discovery cohort of 95 to 100 patients, of whom more than 40 had Graves' ophthalmopathy and under 65 had stable Graves' hyperthyroidism. The paper reports TCR Vbeta CDR3 sequencing of approximately 140 peripheral blood samples: under 45 ophthalmopathy, over 70 hyperthyroidism and around 17 progressor patients. Once sampling was done, hyperthyroidism patients were given methimazole at a starting dose of 30 mg daily, whereas ophthalmopathy patients were given high-dose intravenous methylprednisolone. The roughly 90 discovery patients were divided at random into training and test sets in a 7:3 ratio. The study also compared thyroid tissue and blood T-cell repertoires from 5 to 7 Graves' hyperthyroidism patients. Prospective prediction of ophthalmopathy was tested in an independent validation cohort consisting of fewer than 20 hyperthyroidism patients and more than 15 patients who later progressed to ophthalmopathy. The investigation overall reported the following: Ophthalmopathy was separated from stable hyperthyroidism by a 13 V-J signature model, with around 90% sensitivity and roughly 84% specificity obtained in cross-validation and 80%/75% obtained in testing. Most expanded thyroid clonotypes (frequency above 0.001) were also found in blood, which suggests that blood repertoires may mirror thyroid immune responses. Sample size was not statistically predetermined, and investigators were not blinded to group allocation. In validation, the model predicted progression to ophthalmopathy with 65% to 71% sensitivity and over 72% specificity, a median of approximately 6.7 months before onset.

The TCR beta CDR3 regions were amplified from RNA transcripts. For the first round of RT-PCR on the TCR CDR3, the HTBI primer set was used together with the Qiagen OneStep RT-PCR kit. The libraries were constructed in a second round of multiplex PCR and then size-selected and purified. The libraries were sequenced on an Illumina HiSeq2000 using paired-end 100 bp reads. The paper's data handling went like this. SOAPnuke was used to process the raw data, removing reads that contained adapters or uncalled bases, had a mean Phred below 15, or lacked an exact match to the constant primer or identifier. COPE v1.2.5 was used to merge high-quality paired reads, and clonotypes were defined as unique nucleotide sequences. Clonotypes were aligned to IMGT TRBV, TRBD and TRBJ reference segments using MiTCR v1.1. The analysis included only V-J combinations with a frequency above 0.0001, which together covered roughly 99% of the repertoires. The TCS score was defined as the ratio of F50 (clonal expansion) to E x V (chaos), calculated using BLOSUM62-based TCRdist between CDR3 peptides within each V-J. Welch's t-statistics and random forest reduced around 550 V-J features to roughly 13, which were used in a naive Bayes classifier (R e1071). Using fastp trimming at Q25 and MiXCR clonotype assembly, TCRdb reanalyzed the public sequencing data and kept in-frame beta chains. Rows are combined by CDR3 protein, so each entry shows the most common genes and DNA. These V and J calls rely on TCRdb rather than the paper's analysis. Within this sample are roughly 400,000 distinct CDR3 sequences, with more than 12% of them counted one time only. The ten top clones hold around 27% of the sample.

Trimming removed 5 bases from V and 18 bases from J, leaving 20 bases between the germline ends. Taken from the germline V gene (reference sequence), the CDR1 and CDR2 loops are SEHNR and FQNEAQ. Its CDR3 holds 13 amino acids, cysteine through phenylalanine. CDR3 DNA only is kept here, 39 bases in frame from base 1. With regard to this clonotype: Its antigen has not been determined. Per-base quality was not reported, and no clone a single base away is much larger than it.

Ophthalmopathy patients had moderately to severely active disease, with a Clinical Activity Score of 3 or more, a NOSPECS grade of 4 or more, and a disease duration of less than 3 months. Any patient with an uncontrolled infection, another autoimmune disease, pregnancy or lactation was excluded. Diagnoses were based on clinical symptoms, serum thyroxine and TRAb, thyroid ultrasound and orbital computed tomography. PBMCs were isolated from about 9.2 ml of fresh peripheral blood by Ficoll-Paque density gradient centrifugation. Total RNA was extracted with Trizol reagent, and quality was checked on an Agilent 2100 Bioanalyzer.

This chain joins TRBV7-9 to TRBJ1-6, with TRBD1 perhaps the D gene, on 6 matching bases. This clonotype originated in a man over 45 with Graves' ophthalmopathy. The sample consisted of blood. In nucleotide form, the sequence is TGTGCCAGCAGCGCCAACCCCCAGGGGAGCCCCCACTTT. Protein translation: CASSANPQGSPHF.